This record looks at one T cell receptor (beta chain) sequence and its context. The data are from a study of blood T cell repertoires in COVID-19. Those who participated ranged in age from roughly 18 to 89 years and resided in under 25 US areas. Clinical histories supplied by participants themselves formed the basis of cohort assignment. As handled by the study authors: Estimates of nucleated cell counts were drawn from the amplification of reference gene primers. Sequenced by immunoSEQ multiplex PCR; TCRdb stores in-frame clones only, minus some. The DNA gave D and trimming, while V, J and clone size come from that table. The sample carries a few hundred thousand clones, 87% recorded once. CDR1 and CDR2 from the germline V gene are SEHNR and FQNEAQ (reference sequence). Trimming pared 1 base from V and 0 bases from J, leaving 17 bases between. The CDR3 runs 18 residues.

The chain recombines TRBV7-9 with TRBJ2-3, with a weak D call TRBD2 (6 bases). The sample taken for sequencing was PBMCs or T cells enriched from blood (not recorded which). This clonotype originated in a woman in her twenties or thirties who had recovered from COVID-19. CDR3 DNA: TGTGCCAGCAGCTTAGACGTATTTAGCGGTGCTAGCACAGATACGCAGTATTTT. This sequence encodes CASSLDVFSGASTDTQYF.